A single sample gave rise to the 12 T cell receptor beta chains below, sequenced in a study of blood T cell repertoires in COVID-19. Profiled with immunoSEQ multiplex PCR; TCRdb holds only in-frame clones, not every one. Found here are about 46,000 clones, roughly 88% of them singletons; the top ten hold around 30%. The sequencing input was peripheral blood. The receptors were gathered from a woman aged 80 or over with COVID-19, enrolled during active disease.

In nucleotides, the CDR3 is TGTGCCAGCAGTTTAGGGACTAGGGGGAGGACCGGGGAGCTGTTTTTT. This gives the protein CASSLGTRGRTGELFF. V is TRBV28 and J is TRBJ2-2; TRBD2 matches 8 bases. CDR3 length equals 16 residues. Germline CDR1 reads MDHEN; CDR2 reads SYDVKM. With V trimmed by 2 bases and J by 5 bases, 7 bases remained unmatched.

The chain recombines TRBV6-5 with TRBJ2-7; 7 bases align to TRBD2. This CDR3 region has 15 residues. Germline-derived CDR1 and CDR2 are MNHEY and SVGAGI. After removal of 6 bases from V and 2 bases from J, the junction contained 10 bases not matched to a gene. CDR3 sequence (DNA): TGTGCCAGCAGACCCGCGACTAGCTTCCCCTACGAGCAGTACTTC. Translating it yields CASRPATSFPYEQYF.

The chain uses TRBV19 and TRBJ1-2; D not resolved. Germline V gene lookup returns CDR1 LNHDA and CDR2 SQIVND (reference sequence). The CDR3 contains 14 residues. V was clipped by 1 base and J by 1 base, with 7 bases between them. CDR3 in DNA: TGTGCCAGTAGTATAGCTCAACTTAACTATGGCTACACCTTC. Residues: CASSIAQLNYGYTF.

This clone was seen a few times. J is TRBJ1-5 and V is TRBV3-1 (or the pseudogene TRBV3-2); 10 positions agree with TRBD1. Losses at the gene ends were 1 base for V and 7 bases for J; bases not matched to a gene: 7. Germline lookup yields CDR1 LGHDT and CDR2 YNNKEL (reference sequence). The CDR3 spans 16 residues. CDR3 loop: CASSQGDRGFGQPQHF. The CDR3 DNA reads TGTGCCAGCAGCCAAGGGGACAGGGGATTTGGACAGCCCCAGCATTTT.

This clone was seen more than once but under ten times. The chain employs TRBV5-1 and TRBJ1-1; 9 nucleotides agree with TRBD1. There are 15 residues in the CDR3. V gave up 4 bases and J gave up 7 bases; unmatched junction bases: 11. The germline V gene encodes CDR1 SGHRS and CDR2 YFSETQ. In nucleotides, the CDR3 is TGCGCCAGCAGCCGAGGGGGACAGGGAGCCATTGAAGCTTTCTTT. As protein: CASSRGGQGAIEAFF.

The rearrangement links TRBV6-1 to TRBJ1-5; no clear D. Germline V gene lookup returns CDR1 MNHNS and CDR2 SASEGT. This CDR3 comprises 15 residues. Deletions cut 1 base from V and 0 bases from J, with 7 bases between. The chain's CDR3 is CASSEDFSSNQPQHF. The CDR3 DNA follows: TGTGCCAGCAGTGAAGATTTCAGTAGCAATCAGCCCCAGCATTTT.

The chain joins TRBV18 to TRBJ2-3; D not certain. Trimming shortened V by 8 bases and J by 1 base, and 19 bases separated the two germline ends. The germline CDR1 and CDR2 sequences are KGHSH and LQKENI. This CDR3 has 16 residues. The CDR3 here is CASRAPTSTGTDTQYF. CDR3 sequence (DNA): TGTGCCAGCCGAGCCCCAACCTCAACTGGCACAGATACGCAGTATTTT.

This rearrangement joins TRBV9 to TRBJ2-2; a weak D match, TRBD2 (6 bases). This CDR3 is built from 14 residues. Germline V gives CDR1 SGDLS, CDR2 YYNGEE. V lost 3 bases and J 6 bases, leaving 12 bases between the germline ends. The CDR3 sequence is CASSAQTGAGELFF. The CDR3 DNA reads as TGTGCCAGCAGCGCCCAGACGGGGGCCGGGGAGCTGTTTTTT. The variable domain in full, completed from reference TRBV9 and TRBJ2-2, reads DSGVTQTPKHLITATGQRVTLRCSPRSGDLSVYWYQQSLDQGLQFLIQYYNGEERAKGNILERFSAQQFPDLHSELNLSSLELGDSALYFCASSAQTGAGELFFGEGSRLTVL.

V and J are TRBV5-6 and TRBJ2-7, with 8 bases identical to TRBD1. Germline trimming cut 4 bases from V and 5 bases from J; bases unmatched to any gene: 8. The germline V gene encodes CDR1 SGHDT and CDR2 YYEEEE. There are 14 residues in the CDR3. The CDR3 is CASSLWTGQNEQYF. The CDR3, as DNA: TGTGCCAGCAGCCTTTGGACAGGGCAGAACGAGCAGTACTTC.

The chain couples TRBV28 to TRBJ1-2, with 7 nucleotides matching TRBD1. V gave up 4 bases and J gave up 7 bases; unmatched junction bases: 12. The CDR3 totals 15 residues. Germline CDR1 and CDR2: MDHEN and SYDVKM. The CDR3 DNA follows: TGTGCCAGCAGTTCTATTAAGACAGGGAGTTTTGGCTACACCTTC. This sequence encodes CASSSIKTGSFGYTF.

The chain carries TRBV10-3 and TRBJ2-1; TRBD1 matches at 9 bases. Trimming took 7 bases from V and 4 from J; bases not matched to a gene: 8. This CDR3 contains 15 residues. Germline assignment: CDR1 ENHRY and CDR2 SYGVKD. CDR3 coding DNA: TGTGCCATCAACAGTGGGACAGGGATTTACAATGAGCAGTTCTTC. This codes for CAINSGTGIYNEQFF.

This clone was recorded once. The chain joins TRBV7-2 to TRBJ1-2; the D gene is possibly TRBD1 (6 bases). CDR3 size: 15 residues. Trimming cost V 4 bases and J 2 bases, with 14 bases left between them. Germline CDR1 reads SGHTA; CDR2 reads FQGNSA. The CDR3 here is CASSWSGQWNYGYTF. In nucleotides, the CDR3 is TGTGCCAGCAGCTGGAGCGGACAGTGGAACTATGGCTACACCTTC.